The T cell receptor beta chain under discussion was sequenced for a study of molecular identifiers for immune sequencing clone quantification. Study-wide background: Replicate experiments divided RNA from 20,000 or 100,000 naive CD8 cells into five parts and sequenced four. Study-level points and caveats: Clonotypes surpassing 20 RNA copies contained over 98% of effector molecules, versus under 1% in naive cells.

The CDR3 spans 15 residues. The ends were cut back, 6 bases at V and 2 bases at J, with 14 bases in the middle. Looked up from germline, CDR1 is SNHLY and CDR2 is FYNNEI. For bulk TCR libraries, previously described methods and listed TCR primers were used. TCRdb itself ran the PCR reads through MiXCR, one entry per CDR3 protein. The repertoire holds about 640,000 distinct CDR3 sequences, with roughly 21% as singletons. Notes on this clonotype: Its antigen remains unidentified. This may be a read error, as it is one base from a much larger clone.

The V and J genes are TRBV2 and TRBJ2-1, with D unclear. This TCR was recovered from a human donor in good health. Some libraries in this study had Jurkat cell RNA spiked in. Sequenced input: naive CD8+ T cells from blood, with Jurkat cell RNA spiked in. As to subset: FACS-sorted CD8+CD4-CCR7+CD45RA+ naive T cells. CDR3: CASSRLPGPYNEQFF. DNA for the CDR3: TGTGCCAGCAGCCGACTCCCAGGACCCTACAATGAGCAGTTCTTC.